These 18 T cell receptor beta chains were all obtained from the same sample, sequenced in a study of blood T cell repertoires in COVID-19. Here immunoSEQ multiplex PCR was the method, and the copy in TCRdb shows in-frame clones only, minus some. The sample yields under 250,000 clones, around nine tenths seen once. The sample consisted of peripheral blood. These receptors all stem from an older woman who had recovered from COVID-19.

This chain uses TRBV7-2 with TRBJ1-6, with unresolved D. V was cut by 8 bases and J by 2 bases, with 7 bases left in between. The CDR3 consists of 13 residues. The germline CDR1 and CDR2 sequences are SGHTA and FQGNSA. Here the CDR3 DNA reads TGTGCCAGCGGGCTTCCCTATAATTCACCCCTCCACTTT. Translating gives CASGLPYNSPLHF.

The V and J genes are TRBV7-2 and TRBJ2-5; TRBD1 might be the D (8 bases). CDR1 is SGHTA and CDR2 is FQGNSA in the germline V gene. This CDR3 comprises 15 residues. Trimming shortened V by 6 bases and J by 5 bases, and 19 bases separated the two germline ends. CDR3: CASSFLTGEGETQYF. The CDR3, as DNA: TGTGCCAGCAGTTTTTTGACAGGGGAGGGGGAGACCCAGTACTTC.

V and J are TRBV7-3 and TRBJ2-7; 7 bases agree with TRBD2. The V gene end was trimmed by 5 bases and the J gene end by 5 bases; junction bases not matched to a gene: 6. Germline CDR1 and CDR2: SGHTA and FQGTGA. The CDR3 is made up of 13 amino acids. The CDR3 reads CASSRGGIDEQYF. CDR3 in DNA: TGTGCCAGCAGCCGGGGAGGGATCGACGAGCAGTACTTC.

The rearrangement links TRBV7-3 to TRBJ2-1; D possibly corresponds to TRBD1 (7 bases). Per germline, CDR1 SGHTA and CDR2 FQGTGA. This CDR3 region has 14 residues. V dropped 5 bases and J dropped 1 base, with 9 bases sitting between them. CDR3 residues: CASSPGGSYNEQFF. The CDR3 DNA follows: TGTGCCAGCAGCCCAGGGGGGTCCTACAATGAGCAGTTCTTC.

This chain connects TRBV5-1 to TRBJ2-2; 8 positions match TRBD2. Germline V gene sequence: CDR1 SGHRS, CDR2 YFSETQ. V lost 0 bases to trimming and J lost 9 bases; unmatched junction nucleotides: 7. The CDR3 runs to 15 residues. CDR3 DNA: TGCGCCAGCAGCTTGGGGAGTAGCGGGGTTCGGGAGCTGTTTTTT. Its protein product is CASSLGSSGVRELFF.

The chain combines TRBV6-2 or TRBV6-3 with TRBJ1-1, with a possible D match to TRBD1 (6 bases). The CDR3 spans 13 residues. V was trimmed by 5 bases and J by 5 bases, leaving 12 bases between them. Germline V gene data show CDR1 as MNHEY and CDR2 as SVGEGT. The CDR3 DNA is TGTGCCAGCAGTAGGGGGGGCCAAACTGAAGCTTTCTTT. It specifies CASSRGGQTEAFF.

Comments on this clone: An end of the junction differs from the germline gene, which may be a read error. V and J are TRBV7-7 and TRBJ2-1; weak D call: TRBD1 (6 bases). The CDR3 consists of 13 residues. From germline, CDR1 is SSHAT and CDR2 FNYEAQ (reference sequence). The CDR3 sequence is CASSLHEGEEQFF. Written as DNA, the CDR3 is TGTGCTAGCAGCTTACACGAGGGGGAGGAGCAGTTCTTC.

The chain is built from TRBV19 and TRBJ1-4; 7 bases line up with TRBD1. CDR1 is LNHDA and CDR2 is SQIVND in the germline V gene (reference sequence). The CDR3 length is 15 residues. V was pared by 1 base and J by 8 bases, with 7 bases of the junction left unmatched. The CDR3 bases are TGTGCCAGTAGTATAGGCGGGACAGTTGTGGAAAAACTGTTTTTT. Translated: CASSIGGTVVEKLFF.

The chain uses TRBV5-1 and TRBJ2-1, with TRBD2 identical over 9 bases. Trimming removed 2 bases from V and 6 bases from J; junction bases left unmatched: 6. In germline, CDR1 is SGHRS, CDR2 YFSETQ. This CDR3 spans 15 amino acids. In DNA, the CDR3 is TGCGCCAGCAGCTTCCTAGCGGGGAGAGTCAATGAGCAGTTCTTC. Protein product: CASSFLAGRVNEQFF.

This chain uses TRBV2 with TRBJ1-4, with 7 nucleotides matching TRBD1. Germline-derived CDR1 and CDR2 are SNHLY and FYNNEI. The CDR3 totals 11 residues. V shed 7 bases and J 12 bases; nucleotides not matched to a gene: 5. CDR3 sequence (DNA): TGTGCCAGCAAAACCGACAGGGAACTGTTTTTT. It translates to CASKTDRELFF.

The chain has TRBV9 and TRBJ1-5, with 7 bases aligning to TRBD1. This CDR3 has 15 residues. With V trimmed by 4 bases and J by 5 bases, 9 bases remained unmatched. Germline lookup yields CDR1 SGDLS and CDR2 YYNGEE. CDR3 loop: CASSPLGQRDQPQHF. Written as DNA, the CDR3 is TGTGCCAGCAGCCCCCTGGGACAGAGAGATCAGCCCCAGCATTTT.

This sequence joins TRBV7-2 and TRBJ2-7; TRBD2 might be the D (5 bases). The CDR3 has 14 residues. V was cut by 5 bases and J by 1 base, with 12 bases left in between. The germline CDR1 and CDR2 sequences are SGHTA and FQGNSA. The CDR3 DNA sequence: TGTGCCAGCAGCCAAAGACTAACTTCCTACGAGCAGTACTTC. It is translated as CASSQRLTSYEQYF.

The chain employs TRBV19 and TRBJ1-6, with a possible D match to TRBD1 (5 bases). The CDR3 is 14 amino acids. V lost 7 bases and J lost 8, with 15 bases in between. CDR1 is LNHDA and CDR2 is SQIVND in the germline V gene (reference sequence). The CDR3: CASKLPGVDSPLHF. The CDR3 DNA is TGTGCCAGTAAACTACCGGGGGTCGATTCACCCCTCCACTTT.

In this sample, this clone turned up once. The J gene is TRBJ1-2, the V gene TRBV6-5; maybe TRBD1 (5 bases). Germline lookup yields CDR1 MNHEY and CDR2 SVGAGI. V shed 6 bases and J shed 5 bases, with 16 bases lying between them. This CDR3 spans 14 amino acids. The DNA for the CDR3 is TGTGCCAGCAGAAGCCCCGGGGGAGGATATGGCTACACCTTC. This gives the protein CASRSPGGGYGYTF.

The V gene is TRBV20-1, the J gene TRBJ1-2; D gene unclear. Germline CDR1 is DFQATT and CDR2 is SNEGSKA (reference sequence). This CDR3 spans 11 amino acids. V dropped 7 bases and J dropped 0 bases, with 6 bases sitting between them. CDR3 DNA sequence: TGCAGTGTACGAGCTAACTATGGCTACACCTTC. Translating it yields CSVRANYGYTF.

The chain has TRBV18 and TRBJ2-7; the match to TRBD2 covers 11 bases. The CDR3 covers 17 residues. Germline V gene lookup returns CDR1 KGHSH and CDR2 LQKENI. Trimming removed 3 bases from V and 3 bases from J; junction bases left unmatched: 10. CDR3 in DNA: TGTGCCAGCTCACCGAGAATCACTAGCGGGGGAGACTACGAGCAGTACTTC. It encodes CASSPRITSGGDYEQYF.

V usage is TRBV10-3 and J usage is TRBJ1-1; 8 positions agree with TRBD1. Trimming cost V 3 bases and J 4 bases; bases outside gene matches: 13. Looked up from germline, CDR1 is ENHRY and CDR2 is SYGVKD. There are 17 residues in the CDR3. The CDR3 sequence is CAISDQGAPEFITEAFF. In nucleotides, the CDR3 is TGTGCCATCAGTGACCAGGGGGCGCCCGAATTTATCACTGAAGCTTTCTTT.

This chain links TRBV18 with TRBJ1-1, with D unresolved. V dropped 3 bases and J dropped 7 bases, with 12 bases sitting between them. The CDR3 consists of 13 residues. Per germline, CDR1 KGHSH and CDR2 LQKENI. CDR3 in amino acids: CASSPIGSDEAFF. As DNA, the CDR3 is TGTGCCAGCTCACCGATTGGTTCAGATGAAGCTTTCTTT.